A single sample gave rise to the 4 T cell receptor beta chains below, sequenced in a study of CD8 T cells in ankylosing spondylitis. Each CDR3 protein gets one entry after TCRdb re-called the 5' RACE reads with MiXCR. This table holds under 300,000 distinct CDR3 sequences, approximately 20% found once. Sequencing was done on a sample of blood, either unsorted or a sorted T cell fraction (not recorded which). These receptors originate from a male donor with ankylosing spondylitis or in good health (not recorded which).

The J gene is TRBJ2-1, the V gene TRBV7-3, with 9 bases identical to TRBD1. This CDR3 comprises 14 residues. The V segment lost 5 bases and the J segment 1 base; nucleotides outside the gene matches: 0. CDR1 and CDR2 from the germline V gene are SGHTA and FQGTGA. CDR3 bases: TGTGCCAGCAGCGGGACAGGGTCCTACAATGAGCAGTTCTTC. Its translation is CASSGTGSYNEQFF. The complete variable domain, with remaining parts taken from reference TRBV7-3 and TRBJ2-1, reads GAGVSQTPSNKVTEKGKYVELRCDPISGHTALYWYRQSLGQGPEFLIYFQGTGAADDSGLPNDRFFAVRPEGSVSTLKIQRTERGDSAVYLCASSGTGSYNEQFFGPGTRLTVL.

CDR3 residues: CASSQVRRGPYEQYF. CDR3 DNA sequence: TGTGCCAGCAGCCAAGTGCGGCGGGGGCCCTACGAGCAGTACTTC. V and J are TRBV4-2 and TRBJ2-7; a possible D gene is TRBD2 (7 bases). Germline CDR1 reads LGHNA; CDR2 reads YNFKEQ. V shed 1 base and J shed 2 bases, with 12 bases lying between them. The CDR3 loop spans 15 amino acids.

In its sample, this clonotype was seen a few times. V is TRBV20-1 and J is TRBJ2-2; no definite D call. Germline V gene lookup returns CDR1 DFQATT and CDR2 SNEGSKA (reference sequence). The CDR3 spans 11 residues. Between the trimmed V and J ends, which lost 3 bases and 8 bases, there was a span of 7 bases. The CDR3 is CSASRLGELFF. Written as DNA, the CDR3 is TGCAGTGCTAGCCGACTTGGGGAGCTGTTTTTT.

At least ten counts were recorded for this clonotype. V gene TRBV4-1 combines with J gene TRBJ2-7, with D possibly matching TRBD2 (6 bases). The V end was cut by 0 bases, the J end by 3 bases, with 12 bases between. Looked up from germline, CDR1 is MGHRA and CDR2 is YSYEKL. This CDR3 has 15 residues. CDR3 bases: TGCGCCAGCAGCCAAGAGATCCGGGACTTCTACGAGCAGTACTTC. It yields the protein CASSQEIRDFYEQYF.